This T cell receptor (beta chain) appears in the sequencing data of a study of response to subunit inactivated influenza vaccine. TCRdb passed the RT-PCR reads through MiXCR, listing each CDR3 protein once. The sample lists fewer than 550,000 distinct CDR3 sequences; 25% were seen once. On this clonotype itself: The antigen remains unidentified.

Study-wide points: Each seasonal influenza vaccination, the authors suggested, recruits few new T cells.

Germline V CDR1 and CDR2: MNHNS, SASEGT. V was clipped by 5 bases and J by 4 bases, with 15 bases between them. CDR3 length: 15 residues. The source is a man aged 45-65 years who received an inactivated influenza vaccine. The sequencing here drew on CD4+ T cells sorted from PBMCs, taken more than 4 days after vaccination. The chain employs TRBV6-1 and TRBJ1-5; weak D call: TRBD1 (5 bases). The CDR3 here is CASSPGSSGNQPQHF. DNA of the CDR3: TGTGCCAGCAGTCCAGGGTCATCGGGGAATCAGCCCCAGCATTTT.